This TCR beta chain was sequenced during a study of blood T cell repertoires in COVID-19. CDR1 is LNHNV, CDR2 YYDKDF, per germline (reference sequence). Trimming removed 1 base from V and 8 bases from J; junction bases left unmatched: 2. There are 13 residues in the CDR3. Using immunoSEQ multiplex PCR, the repertoire was profiled, and TCRdb retains in-frame clones only, with some absent. The sample records over 150,000 clones, around 83% being singletons. V gene TRBV15 combines with J gene TRBJ2-1, with TRBD1 matching 7 bases. The sequence was obtained from a human donor in a cohort sampled during active COVID-19. The specimen sequenced was peripheral blood. The CDR3 is CATSRGTGDEQFF. The CDR3 bases are TGTGCCACCAGCAGAGGGACAGGCGATGAGCAGTTCTTC.